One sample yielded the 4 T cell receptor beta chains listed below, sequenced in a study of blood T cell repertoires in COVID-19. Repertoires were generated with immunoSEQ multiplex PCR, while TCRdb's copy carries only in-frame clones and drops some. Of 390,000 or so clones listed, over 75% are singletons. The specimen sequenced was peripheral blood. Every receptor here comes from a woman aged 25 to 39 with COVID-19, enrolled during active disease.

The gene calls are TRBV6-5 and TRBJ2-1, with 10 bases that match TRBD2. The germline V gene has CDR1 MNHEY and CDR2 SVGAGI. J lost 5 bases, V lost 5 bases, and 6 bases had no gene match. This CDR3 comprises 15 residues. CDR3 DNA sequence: TGTGCCAGCAGTACGAGCGGGAGGGGAAACAATGAGCAGTTCTTC. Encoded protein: CASSTSGRGNNEQFF.

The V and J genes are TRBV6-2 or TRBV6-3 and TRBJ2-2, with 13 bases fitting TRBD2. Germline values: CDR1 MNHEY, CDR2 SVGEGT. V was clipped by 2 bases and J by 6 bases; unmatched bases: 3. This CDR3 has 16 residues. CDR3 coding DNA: TGTGCCAGCAGTTACGGGGGACTAGCGGGGCCCGGGGAGCTGTTTTTT. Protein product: CASSYGGLAGPGELFF.

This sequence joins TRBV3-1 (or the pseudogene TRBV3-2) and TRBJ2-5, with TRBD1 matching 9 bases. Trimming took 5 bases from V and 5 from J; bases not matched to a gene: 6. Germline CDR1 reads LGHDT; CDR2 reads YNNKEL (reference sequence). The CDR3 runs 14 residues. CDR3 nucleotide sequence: TGTGCCAGCAGCTCCAACAGGGGGCGGGAGACCCAGTACTTC. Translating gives CASSSNRGRETQYF.

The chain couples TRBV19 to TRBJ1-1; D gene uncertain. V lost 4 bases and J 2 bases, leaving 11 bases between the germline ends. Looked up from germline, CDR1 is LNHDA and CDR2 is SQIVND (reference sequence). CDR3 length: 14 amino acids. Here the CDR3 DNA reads TGTGCCAGTAGTAAAGACACCTATAACACTGAAGCTTTCTTT. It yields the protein CASSKDTYNTEAFF.